Listed here are 9 T cell receptor beta chains from one sample, sequenced in a study of T cell responses to AZD1222 COVID-19 vaccine. The protocol was immunoSEQ multiplex PCR, while the TCRdb copy is restricted to in-frame clones and leaves out a portion. Of some 150,000 clones listed, just over 85% are singletons. Sequencing was performed on peripheral blood, taken 28 days after the second AZD1222 dose. Receptors were obtained from an adult who received the AZD1222 COVID-19 vaccine.

This chain joins TRBV3-1 (or the pseudogene TRBV3-2) and TRBJ2-7; perhaps TRBD2 as D (7 bases). Germline CDR1 LGHDT, CDR2 YNNKEL (reference sequence). This CDR3 region has 13 residues. Trimming cost V 3 bases and J 7 bases, with 13 bases left between them. The CDR3 region has the DNA TGTGCCAGCAGCCAGCGGGGGCTGAGAGAGCAGTACTTC. It is translated as CASSQRGLREQYF.

The chain joins TRBV5-1 to TRBJ1-4, with D possibly TRBD1 on 5 matching bases. CDR3 length: 11 residues. The V gene lost 4 bases and the J gene lost 10 bases, with 8 bases spanning the gap. Per the germline V gene, CDR1 is SGHRS and CDR2 is YFSETQ. Here the CDR3 reads CASSNGGKLFF. The CDR3 nucleotides are TGCGCCAGCAGCAACGGGGGAAAACTGTTTTTT.

This chain joins TRBV20-1 and TRBJ2-1; the D gene is possibly TRBD2 (5 bases). CDR1 and CDR2 from the germline V gene are DFQATT and SNEGSKA (reference sequence). This CDR3 comprises 11 residues. Trimming cost V 6 bases and J 7 bases, with 10 bases left between them. The CDR3: CSANGGNEQFF. The CDR3 region has the DNA TGCAGTGCGAATGGCGGGAATGAGCAGTTCTTC.

This CDR3 is CASSHAGFQPQHF. The CDR3 region has the DNA TGCGCCAGCAGCCATGCGGGGTTCCAGCCCCAGCATTTT. The chain links TRBV4-1 to TRBJ1-5, with unresolved D. CDR1 MGHRA and CDR2 YSYEKL come from the germline V gene. V lost 3 bases to trimming and J lost 7 bases, with 10 bases between them. The CDR3 is 13 residues long.

Concerning this clone itself: One end of the junction is discordant with germline, which a read error may explain. The chain carries TRBV2 and TRBJ2-2; no definite D call. CDR3 length: 12 residues. Per germline, CDR1 SNHLY and CDR2 FYNNEI. The DNA of the CDR3 is TGTGCCAGCGGTGACCTATTCGGGGAGCTGTTTTTT. This codes for CASGDLFGELFF.

The J gene is TRBJ1-5, the V gene TRBV11-3, with TRBD1 matching over 9 bases. The CDR3 consists of 17 residues. Trimming cost V 5 bases and J 2 bases; bases outside gene matches: 10. CDR1 and CDR2 from the germline V gene are SGHNT and YENEEA. The CDR3 DNA sequence: TGTGCCAGCAGCCCCTTGCCCGGGACAGGGCGCAATCAGCCCCAGCATTTT. This codes for CASSPLPGTGRNQPQHF.

This clone has more than one count but fewer than ten. The chain couples TRBV3-1 (or the pseudogene TRBV3-2) to TRBJ1-2; D might be TRBD1 (5 bases). The CDR3 contains 14 residues. Trimming cost V 4 bases and J 7 bases, with 16 bases left between them. From germline, CDR1 is LGHDT and CDR2 YNNKEL (reference sequence). The CDR3 sequence: CASSPTGGEVGYTF. The CDR3 nucleotides read TGTGCCAGCAGCCCAACGGGGGGAGAGGTTGGCTACACCTTC.

The genes are TRBV18 and TRBJ1-1; D call uncertain. Germline V gene data show CDR1 as KGHSH and CDR2 as LQKENI. Trimming took off 2 bases at V and 0 bases at J, with 4 bases between the two ends. The CDR3 is made up of 13 amino acids. The CDR3 DNA is TGTGCCAGCTCACCAGGGGTGAACACTGAAGCTTTCTTT. It encodes CASSPGVNTEAFF.

The chain recombines TRBV27 with TRBJ2-5; 8 bases are shared with TRBD2. After removal of 10 bases from V and 4 bases from J, the junction contained 8 bases not matched to a gene. Germline assignment: CDR1 MNHEY and CDR2 SMNVEV (reference sequence). The CDR3 loop spans 13 amino acids. The DNA of the CDR3 is TGTGCCACCCCGGGAGGGCCTCTAGAGACCCAGTACTTC. Translated: CATPGGPLETQYF.